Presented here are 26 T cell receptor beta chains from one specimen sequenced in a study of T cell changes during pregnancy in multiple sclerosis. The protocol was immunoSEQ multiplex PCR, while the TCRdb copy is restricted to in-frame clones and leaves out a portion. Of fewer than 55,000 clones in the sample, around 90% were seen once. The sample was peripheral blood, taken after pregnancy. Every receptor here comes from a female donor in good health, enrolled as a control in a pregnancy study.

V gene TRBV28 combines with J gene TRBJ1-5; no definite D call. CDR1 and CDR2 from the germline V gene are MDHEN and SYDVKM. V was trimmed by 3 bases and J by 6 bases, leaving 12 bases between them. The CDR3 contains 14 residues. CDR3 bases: TGTGCCAGCAGTTTCCGGGGAAGGTTTCAGCCCCAGCATTTT. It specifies CASSFRGRFQPQHF.

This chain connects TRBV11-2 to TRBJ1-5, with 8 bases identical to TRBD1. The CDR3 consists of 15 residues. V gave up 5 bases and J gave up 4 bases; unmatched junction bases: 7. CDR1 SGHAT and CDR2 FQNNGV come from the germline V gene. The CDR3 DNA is TGTGCCAGCAGCGCTGACGGGACAGGTAATCAGCCCCAGCATTTT. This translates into CASSADGTGNQPQHF. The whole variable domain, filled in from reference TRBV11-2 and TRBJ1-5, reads EAGVAQSPRYKIIEKRQSVAFWCNPISGHATLYWYQQILGQGPKLLIQFQNNGVVDDSQLPKDRFSAERLKGVDSTLKIQPAKLEDSAVYLCASSADGTGNQPQHFGDGTRLSIL.

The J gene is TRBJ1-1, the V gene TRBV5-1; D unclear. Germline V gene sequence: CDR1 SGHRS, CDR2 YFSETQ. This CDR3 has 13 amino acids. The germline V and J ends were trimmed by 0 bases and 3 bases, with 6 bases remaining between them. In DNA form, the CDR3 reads TGCGCCAGCAGCTTGGACGGTGACACTGAAGCTTTCTTT. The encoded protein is CASSLDGDTEAFF.

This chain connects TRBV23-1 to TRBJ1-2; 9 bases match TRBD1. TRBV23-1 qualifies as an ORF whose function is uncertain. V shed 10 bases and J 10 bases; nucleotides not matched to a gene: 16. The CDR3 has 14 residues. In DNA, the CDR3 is TGCGCCATCAGGAACCGGGACAGGGTAGCTGACTACACCTTC. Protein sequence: CAIRNRDRVADYTF.

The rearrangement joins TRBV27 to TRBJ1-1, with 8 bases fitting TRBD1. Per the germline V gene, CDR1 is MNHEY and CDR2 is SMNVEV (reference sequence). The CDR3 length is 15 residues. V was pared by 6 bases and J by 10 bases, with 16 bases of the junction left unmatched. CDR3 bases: TGTGCCAGCAGCTCCCGACAGGGGATGGGGGAGGGAGCTTTCTTT. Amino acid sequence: CASSSRQGMGEGAFF.

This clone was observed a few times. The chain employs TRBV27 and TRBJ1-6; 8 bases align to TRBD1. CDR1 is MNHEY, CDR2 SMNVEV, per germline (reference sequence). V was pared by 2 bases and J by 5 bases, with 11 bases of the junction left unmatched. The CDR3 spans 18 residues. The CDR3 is CASSLRGTTGANNSPLHF. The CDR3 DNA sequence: TGTGCCAGCAGTTTAAGGGGCACGACAGGGGCTAATAATTCACCCCTCCACTTT.

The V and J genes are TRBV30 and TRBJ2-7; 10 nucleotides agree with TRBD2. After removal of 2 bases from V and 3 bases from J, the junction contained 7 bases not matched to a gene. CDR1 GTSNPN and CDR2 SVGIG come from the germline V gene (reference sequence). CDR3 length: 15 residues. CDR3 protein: CAWSQVGLAYYEQYF. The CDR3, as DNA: TGTGCCTGGAGTCAGGTGGGACTAGCGTACTACGAGCAGTACTTC. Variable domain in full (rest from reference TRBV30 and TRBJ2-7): SQTIHQWPATLVQPVGSPLSLECTVEGTSNPNLYWYRQAAGRGLQLLFYSVGIGQISSEVPQNLSASRPQDRQFILSSKKLLLSDSGFYLCAWSQVGLAYYEQYFGPGTRLTVT.

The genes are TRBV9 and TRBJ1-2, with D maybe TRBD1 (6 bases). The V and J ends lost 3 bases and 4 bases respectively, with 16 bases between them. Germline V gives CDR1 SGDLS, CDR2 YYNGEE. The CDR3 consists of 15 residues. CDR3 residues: CASSGLQGNTYGYTF. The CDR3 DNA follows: TGTGCCAGCAGCGGACTTCAGGGGAATACCTATGGCTACACCTTC.

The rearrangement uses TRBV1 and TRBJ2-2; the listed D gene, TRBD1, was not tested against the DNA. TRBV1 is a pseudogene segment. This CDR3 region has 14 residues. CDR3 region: CTSSQFRGPGELFF. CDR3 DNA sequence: TGCACCAGCAGCCAATTCAGGGGCCCCGGGGAGCTGTTTTTT.

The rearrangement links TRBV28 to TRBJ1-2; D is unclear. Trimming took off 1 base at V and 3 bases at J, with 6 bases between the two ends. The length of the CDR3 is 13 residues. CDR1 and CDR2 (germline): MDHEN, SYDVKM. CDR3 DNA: TGTGCCAGCAGTTTATTAGCAGACTATGGCTACACCTTC. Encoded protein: CASSLLADYGYTF.

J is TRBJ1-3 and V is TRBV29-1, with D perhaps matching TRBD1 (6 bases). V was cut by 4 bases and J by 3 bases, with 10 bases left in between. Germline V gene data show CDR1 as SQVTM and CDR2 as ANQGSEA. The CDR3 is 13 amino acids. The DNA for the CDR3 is TGCAGCGTTGGATCAGGGGTTGGAAACACCATATATTTT. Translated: CSVGSGVGNTIYF.

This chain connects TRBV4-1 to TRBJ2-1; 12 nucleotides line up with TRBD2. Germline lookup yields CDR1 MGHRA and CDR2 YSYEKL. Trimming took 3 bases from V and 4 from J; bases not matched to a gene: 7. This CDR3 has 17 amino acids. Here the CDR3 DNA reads TGCGCCAGCAGCCAGACTAGCGGGAGACTCCTGTACAATGAGCAGTTCTTC. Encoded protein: CASSQTSGRLLYNEQFF.

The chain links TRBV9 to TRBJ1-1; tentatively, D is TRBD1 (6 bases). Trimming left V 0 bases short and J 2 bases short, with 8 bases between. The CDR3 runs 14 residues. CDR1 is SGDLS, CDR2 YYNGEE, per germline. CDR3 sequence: CASSVEGDNTEAFF. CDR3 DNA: TGTGCCAGCAGCGTAGAGGGGGATAACACTGAAGCTTTCTTT.

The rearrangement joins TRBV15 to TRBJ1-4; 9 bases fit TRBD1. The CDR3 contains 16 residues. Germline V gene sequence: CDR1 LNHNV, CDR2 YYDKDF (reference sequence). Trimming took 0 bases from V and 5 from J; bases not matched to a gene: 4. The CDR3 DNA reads TGTGCCACCAGCAGAGATCGAGGGACAGGGAATGAAAAACTGTTTTTT. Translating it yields CATSRDRGTGNEKLFF.

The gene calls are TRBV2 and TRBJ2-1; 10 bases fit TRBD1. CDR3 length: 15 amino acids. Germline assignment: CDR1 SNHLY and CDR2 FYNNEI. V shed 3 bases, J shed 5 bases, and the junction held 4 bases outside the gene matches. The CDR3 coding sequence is TGTGCCAGCAGTGATAGGACAGGGGGGAACAATGAGCAGTTCTTC. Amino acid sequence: CASSDRTGGNNEQFF.

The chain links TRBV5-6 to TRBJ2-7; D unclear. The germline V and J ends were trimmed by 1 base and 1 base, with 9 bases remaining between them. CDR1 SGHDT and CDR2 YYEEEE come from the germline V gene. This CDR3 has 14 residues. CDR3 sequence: CASSLSYSSYEQYF. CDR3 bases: TGTGCCAGCAGCTTGTCCTACTCGTCCTACGAGCAGTACTTC.

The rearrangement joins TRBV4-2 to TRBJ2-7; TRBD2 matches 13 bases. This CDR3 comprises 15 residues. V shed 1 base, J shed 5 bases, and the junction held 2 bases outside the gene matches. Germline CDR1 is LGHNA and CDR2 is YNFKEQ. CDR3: CASSQGTSGSHEQYF. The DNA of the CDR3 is TGTGCCAGCAGCCAAGGGACTAGCGGGAGCCACGAGCAGTACTTC.

The CDR3 reads CASSLNPGLAESSYNEQFF. The CDR3, as DNA: TGTGCCAGCAGCCTGAATCCGGGACTAGCCGAAAGCTCCTACAATGAGCAGTTCTTC. The chain uses TRBV5-6 and TRBJ2-1, with 9 bases lining up with TRBD2. After removal of 4 bases from V and 0 bases from J, the junction contained 14 bases not matched to a gene. CDR1 and CDR2 (germline): SGHDT, YYEEEE. CDR3 length: 19 residues. Full variable domain (missing parts from reference TRBV5-6 and TRBJ2-1): DAGVTQSPTHLIKTRGQQVTLRCSPKSGHDTVSWYQQALGQGPQFIFQYYEEEERQRGNFPDRFSGHQFPNYSSELNVNALLLGDSALYLCASSLNPGLAESSYNEQFFGPGTRLTVL.

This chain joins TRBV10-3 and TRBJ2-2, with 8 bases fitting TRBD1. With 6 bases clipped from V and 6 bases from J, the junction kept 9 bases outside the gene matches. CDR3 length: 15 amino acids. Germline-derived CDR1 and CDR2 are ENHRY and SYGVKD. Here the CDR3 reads CAIRQAGQGPGELFF. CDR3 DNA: TGTGCCATCAGACAGGCTGGACAGGGACCCGGGGAGCTGTTTTTT.

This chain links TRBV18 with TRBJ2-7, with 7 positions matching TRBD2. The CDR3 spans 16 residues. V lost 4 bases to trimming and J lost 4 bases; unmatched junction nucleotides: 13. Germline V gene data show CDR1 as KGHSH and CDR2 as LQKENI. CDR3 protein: CASSLSSPSGGYEQYF. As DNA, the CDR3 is TGTGCCAGCTCACTCTCCTCGCCTAGCGGAGGGTACGAGCAGTACTTC. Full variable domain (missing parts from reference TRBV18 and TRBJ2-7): NAGVMQNPRHLVRRRGQEARLRCSPMKGHSHVYWYRQLPEEGLKFMVYLQKENIIDESGMPKERFSAEFPKEGPSILRIQQVVRGDSAAYFCASSLSSPSGGYEQYFGPGTRLTVT.

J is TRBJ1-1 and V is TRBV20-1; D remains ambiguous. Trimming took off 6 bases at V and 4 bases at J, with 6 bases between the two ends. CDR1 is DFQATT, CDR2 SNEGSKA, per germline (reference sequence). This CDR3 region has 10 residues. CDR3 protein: CSAPRTEAFF. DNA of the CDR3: TGCAGTGCCCCGCGCACTGAAGCTTTCTTT.

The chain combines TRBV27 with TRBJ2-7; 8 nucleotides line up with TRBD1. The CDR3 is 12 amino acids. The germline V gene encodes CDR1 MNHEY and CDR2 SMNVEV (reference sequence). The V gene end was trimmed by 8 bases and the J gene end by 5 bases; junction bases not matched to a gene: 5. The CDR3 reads CASGGQGNEQYF. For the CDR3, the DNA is TGTGCCAGCGGTGGACAGGGAAACGAGCAGTACTTC.

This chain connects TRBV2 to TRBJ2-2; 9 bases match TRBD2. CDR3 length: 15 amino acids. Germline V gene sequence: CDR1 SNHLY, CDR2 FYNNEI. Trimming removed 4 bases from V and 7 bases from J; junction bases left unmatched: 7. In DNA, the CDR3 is TGTGCCAGCAGTGTTAGGCGGGAGGGCGGCGGGGAGCTGTTTTTT. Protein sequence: CASSVRREGGGELFF.

The CDR3 sequence: CASSEAAASGGAKNIQYF. As DNA, the CDR3 is TGTGCCAGCAGTGAAGCGGCGGCTAGCGGGGGAGCCAAAAACATTCAGTACTTC. The J gene is TRBJ2-4, the V gene TRBV6-1; 10 positions match TRBD2. The ends lost 0 bases at V and 0 bases at J; junction bases unmatched: 5. Germline V lookup: CDR1 MNHNS, CDR2 SASEGT. CDR3 length: 18 amino acids.

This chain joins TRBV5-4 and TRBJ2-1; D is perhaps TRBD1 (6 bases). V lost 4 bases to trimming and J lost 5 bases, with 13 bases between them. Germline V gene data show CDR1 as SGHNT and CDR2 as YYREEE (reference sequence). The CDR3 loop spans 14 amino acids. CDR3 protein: CASSPETGNNEQFF. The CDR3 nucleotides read TGTGCCAGCAGCCCAGAGACAGGCAACAATGAGCAGTTCTTC.

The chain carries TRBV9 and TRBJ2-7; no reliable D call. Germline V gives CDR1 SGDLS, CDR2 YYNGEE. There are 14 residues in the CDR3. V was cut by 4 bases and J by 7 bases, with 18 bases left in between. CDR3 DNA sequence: TGTGCCAGCAGCTTGAACGTAGCAGCCTGGGAGCAGTACTTC. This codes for CASSLNVAAWEQYF.